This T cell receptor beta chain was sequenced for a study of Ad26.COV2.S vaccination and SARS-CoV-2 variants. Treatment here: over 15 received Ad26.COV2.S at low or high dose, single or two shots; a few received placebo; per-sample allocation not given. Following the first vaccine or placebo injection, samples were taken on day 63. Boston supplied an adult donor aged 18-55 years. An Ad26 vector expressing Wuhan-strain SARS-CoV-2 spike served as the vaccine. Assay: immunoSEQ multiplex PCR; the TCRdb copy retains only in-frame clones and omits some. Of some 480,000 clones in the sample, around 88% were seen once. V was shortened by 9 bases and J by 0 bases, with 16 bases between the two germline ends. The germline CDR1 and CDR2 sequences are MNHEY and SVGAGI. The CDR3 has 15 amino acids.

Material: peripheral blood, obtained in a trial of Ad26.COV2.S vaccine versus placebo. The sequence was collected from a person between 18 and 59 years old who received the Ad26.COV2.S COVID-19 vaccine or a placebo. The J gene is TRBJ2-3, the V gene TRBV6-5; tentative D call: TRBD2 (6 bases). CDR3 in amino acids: CASLGGRASTDTQYF. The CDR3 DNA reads TGTGCCAGTTTGGGGGGTAGGGCTAGCACAGATACGCAGTATTTT.